The clone carrying this TCR beta chain was counted many times. Its antigen is not identified. This sample stems from a study of T cells in Graves' hyperthyroidism and ophthalmopathy. For the diagnoses, clinical symptoms, serum thyroxine and TRAb, thyroid ultrasound and orbital computed tomography were used. The CDR3 contains 16 residues. V lost 1 base, J lost 5 bases, and 8 bases stayed unmatched. CDR1 SGHTA and CDR2 FQGNSA come from the germline V gene. RNA transcripts served as the template for amplifying TCR beta CDR3 regions. RT-PCR in the first round (using the HTBI primer set) targeted the TCR CDR3. TCRdb analysed the multiplex PCR reads with MiXCR anew, one entry per CDR3 protein. The sample records around 760,000 distinct CDR3 sequences, under 45% being singletons. Study observations and caveats: Ophthalmopathy, which appeared later, was predicted by the model a median around 6.5 months before onset.

Specimen: blood. This receptor was identified in a woman in her thirties or forties with Graves' hyperthyroidism. The chain recombines TRBV7-2 with TRBJ2-5; 9 bases agree with TRBD2. CDR3 DNA: TGTGCCAGCAGCTTAGATCGAGCGGGAGGACGGGAGACCCAGTACTTC. It encodes CASSLDRAGGRETQYF.